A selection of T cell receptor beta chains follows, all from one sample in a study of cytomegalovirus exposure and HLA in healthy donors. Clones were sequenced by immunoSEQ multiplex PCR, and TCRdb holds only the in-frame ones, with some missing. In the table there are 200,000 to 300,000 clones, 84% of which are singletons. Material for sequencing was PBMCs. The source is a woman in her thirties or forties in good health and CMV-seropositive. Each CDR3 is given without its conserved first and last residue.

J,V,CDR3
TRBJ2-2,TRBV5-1,ASSLLPANTGELF
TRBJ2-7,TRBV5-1,ASSSPGLAGSGSYEQY
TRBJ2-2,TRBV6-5,ASSLAGGLTGELF
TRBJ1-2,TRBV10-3,ASAQGAFLTVNYGYT
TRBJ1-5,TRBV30,AWSFTYSNQPQH
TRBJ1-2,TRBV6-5,ASSYTYVGGSSGYT
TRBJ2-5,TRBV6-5,ASRGGVRETQY
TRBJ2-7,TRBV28,ASSSGRYYEQY
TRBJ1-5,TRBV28,ASRTGVSNQPQH
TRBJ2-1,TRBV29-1,SVIGGRYNEQF
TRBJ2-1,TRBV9,ASSAGTAYNEQF
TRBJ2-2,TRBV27,ASSLGLAATGELF
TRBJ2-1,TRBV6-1,ASKTRYPYNEQF
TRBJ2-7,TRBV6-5,ASSYLQGYEQY
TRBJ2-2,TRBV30,AWSLTGTGELF
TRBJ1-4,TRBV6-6,ASSYQGNEKLF
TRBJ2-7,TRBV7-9,ASSFSTGSEQY
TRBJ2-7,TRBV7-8,ASSTWRYEQY
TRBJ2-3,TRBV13,ASSTGTRGTDTQY
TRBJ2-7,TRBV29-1,SVAGSYEQY
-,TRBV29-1,SVGQGDYEQY
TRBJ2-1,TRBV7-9,ASSLERDTYNEQF
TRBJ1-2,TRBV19,ASSTENYGYT
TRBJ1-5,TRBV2,ASSVKTGGAGQPQH
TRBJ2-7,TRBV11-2,ASSRDRSYEQY
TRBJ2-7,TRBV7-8,ASSFPSGVPY
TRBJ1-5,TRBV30,AWSMDRGAQPQH
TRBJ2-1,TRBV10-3,AISESIAGGLNNEQF
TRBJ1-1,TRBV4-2,ASSQEAGLNTEAF
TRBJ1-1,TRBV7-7,ASSLRLNTEAF
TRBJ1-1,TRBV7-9,ASSPRALGDTEAF
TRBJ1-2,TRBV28,ASSPADRATYGYT
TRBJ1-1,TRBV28,ASRLTGLNTEAF
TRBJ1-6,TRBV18,ASSTTGTGGNSPLH
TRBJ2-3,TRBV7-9,ASRGDRGSDTQY
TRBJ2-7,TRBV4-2,ASSNSEGQGRTYEQY
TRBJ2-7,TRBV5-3,ARSWVVAGGPREQY
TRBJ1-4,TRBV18,ASSPSGLRNEKLF
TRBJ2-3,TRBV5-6,ASSSRTGGQDTQY
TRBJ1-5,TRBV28,ASSLGEGRQPQH
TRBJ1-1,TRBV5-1,ASSLTTDTEAF
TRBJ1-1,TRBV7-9,ASLGTLNTEAF
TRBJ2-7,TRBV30,AWGGRLAVYEQY
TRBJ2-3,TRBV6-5,ASSYISGRGIDTQY
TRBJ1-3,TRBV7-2,ASSPQPGKENTIY
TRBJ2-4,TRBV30,AWRMGSSIQY
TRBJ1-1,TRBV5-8,ASSAPGQNTEAF
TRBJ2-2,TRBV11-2,ASSLGQNTGELF
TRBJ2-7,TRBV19,ASSILEGGEQY
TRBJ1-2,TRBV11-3,ASSSSGQAPGGYT
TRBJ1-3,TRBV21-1,ASRQDRGNGNTIY
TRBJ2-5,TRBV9,ASSVGPGQGISETQY
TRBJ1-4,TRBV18,ASSPRTGGGEKLF
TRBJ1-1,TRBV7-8,ASSSQPGYTEAF
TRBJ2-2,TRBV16,ASSPGLTGNTGELF
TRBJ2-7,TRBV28,ASSFGYEQY